A single sample gave rise to the 15 T cell receptor beta chains below, sequenced in a study of OX40 agonist ivuxolimab in advanced cancers. Measured with immunoSEQ multiplex PCR; TCRdb has only the in-frame clones, and not every one. The sample includes over 10,000 clones, approximately 80% of them seen just once. The sample consisted of CD4+ or CD8+ T cells sorted from blood, taken in a trial of the OX40 agonist ivuxolimab. Every receptor here comes from an adult with an advanced solid tumor such as melanoma, head and neck, liver or kidney cancer.

The chain links TRBV27 to TRBJ2-1, with 9 positions matching TRBD2. The CDR3 is 13 amino acids. The germline CDR1 and CDR2 sequences are MNHEY and SMNVEV (reference sequence). Trimming took 8 bases from V and 3 from J; bases not matched to a gene: 2. DNA for the CDR3: TGTGCCAGCGGGCGGGAGGGCTACAATGAGCAGTTCTTC. This gives the protein CASGREGYNEQFF.

J is TRBJ2-1 and V is TRBV10-3; D may be TRBD1 (6 bases). The germline CDR1 and CDR2 sequences are ENHRY and SYGVKD. V lost 2 bases and J lost 2, with 10 bases in between. The CDR3 length is 15 residues. CDR3 loop: CAISERQVTYNEQFF. The CDR3 nucleotides read TGTGCCATCAGTGAGCGACAGGTAACCTACAATGAGCAGTTCTTC.

The rearrangement joins TRBV6-1 to TRBJ2-5, with no clear D. The DNA end is a closer match to TRBJ2-7, so the J assignment may be wrong. Germline V CDR1 and CDR2: MNHNS, SASEGT. This CDR3 has 16 amino acids. The CDR3 sequence: CASSERSEPPLHEQYF. In nucleotides, the CDR3 is TGTGCCAGCAGTGAAAGATCCGAGCCCCCGTTGCACGAGCAGTACTTC.

This chain joins TRBV11-2 and TRBJ2-2; the D gene is possibly TRBD1 (6 bases). In germline, CDR1 is SGHAT, CDR2 FQNNGV. V shed 1 base and J shed 2 bases, with 14 bases lying between them. The CDR3 contains 17 residues. This CDR3 reads CASSLVGAGDNTGELFF. The CDR3 DNA reads as TGTGCCAGCAGCTTAGTGGGGGCAGGGGATAACACCGGGGAGCTGTTTTTT.

V and J are TRBV27 and TRBJ2-1; 8 bases agree with TRBD2. CDR1 MNHEY and CDR2 SMNVEV come from the germline V gene (reference sequence). Losses at the gene ends were 6 bases for V and 5 bases for J; bases not matched to a gene: 6. The CDR3 has 14 amino acids. CDR3 loop: CASRTLAGDNEQFF. The CDR3 DNA follows: TGTGCCAGCAGGACCCTAGCGGGTGACAATGAGCAGTTCTTC.

This chain joins TRBV4-1 and TRBJ2-7; D uncertain. Per the germline V gene, CDR1 is MGHRA and CDR2 is YSYEKL. The CDR3 sequence is 14 residues long. V was clipped by 0 bases and J by 4 bases, with 10 bases between them. The CDR3 DNA reads as TGCGCCAGCAGCCAAGAGAAAGCAGGATACGAGCAGTACTTC. It yields the protein CASSQEKAGYEQYF.

The chain uses TRBV12-2 and TRBJ2-2; TRBD1 is taken as the D call from the table, unchecked against the DNA. TRBV12-2 is recorded as a pseudogene. This CDR3 is built from 15 residues. DNA of the CDR3: TGTGCAAGTCGCTCAGACAAGCAGAGCACCGGGGAGCTGTTTTTT. Translated, it gives CASRSDKQSTGELFF.

The chain uses TRBV6-5 and TRBJ2-1, with D possibly TRBD2 on 6 matching bases. The V gene's germline CDR1 is MNHEY and CDR2 SVGAGI. There are 15 residues in the CDR3. Trimming removed 6 bases at V and 3 bases at J, with 15 bases between. CDR3 bases: TGTGCCAGCAGCTCCGGGGGTAGCCGCTACAATGAGCAGTTCTTC. It codes for CASSSGGSRYNEQFF.

In DNA form, the CDR3 reads TGTGCCAGCAGTTACGGCTTGGCAGGGAGCACTGAAGCTTTCTTT. It yields the protein CASSYGLAGSTEAFF. The chain couples TRBV6-5 to TRBJ1-1, with D perhaps matching TRBD1 (5 bases). The CDR3 spans 15 residues. The V gene's germline CDR1 is MNHEY and CDR2 SVGAGI. V was clipped by 2 bases and J by 4 bases, with 14 bases between them.

The chain recombines TRBV19 with TRBJ2-1; 8 bases match TRBD2. Germline-derived CDR1 and CDR2 are LNHDA and SQIVND (reference sequence). The CDR3 loop spans 16 amino acids. The V gene end was trimmed by 0 bases and the J gene end by 4 bases; junction bases not matched to a gene: 5. CDR3 coding DNA: TGTGCCAGTAGTATAGAGACTAGCGAGACATACAATGAGCAGTTCTTC. Translating it yields CASSIETSETYNEQFF. Filled out from reference TRBV19 and TRBJ2-1, the complete variable domain reads DGGITQSPKYLFRKEGQNVTLSCEQNLNHDAMYWYRQDPGQGLRLIYYSQIVNDFQKGDIAEGYSVSREKKESFPLTVTSAQKNPTAFYLCASSIETSETYNEQFFGPGTRLTVL.

The V call is TRBV11-2, the J call TRBJ1-3; D perhaps matches TRBD1 (5 bases). This CDR3 has 16 amino acids. V was clipped by 0 bases and J by 4 bases, with 13 bases between them. From germline, CDR1 is SGHAT and CDR2 FQNNGV. CDR3 amino acids: CASSLEGEVMGNTIYF. DNA of the CDR3: TGTGCCAGCAGCTTAGAAGGGGAAGTGATGGGAAACACCATATATTTT.

CDR3: CASSEDSTGPEAFF. As DNA, the CDR3 is TGTGCCAGCAGTGAGGATTCGACAGGGCCTGAAGCTTTCTTT. This sequence joins TRBV6-1 and TRBJ1-1; 7 nucleotides agree with TRBD1. The CDR3 loop spans 14 amino acids. Germline V gene sequence: CDR1 MNHNS, CDR2 SASEGT. The trim removed 3 bases at V and 6 bases at J, leaving 7 bases unmatched.

The table lists this clone with a count of one. CDR3: CASSEGTGTGNTEAFF. DNA for the CDR3: TGTGCCAGCAGTGAAGGGACCGGGACAGGGAACACTGAAGCTTTCTTT. The J gene is TRBJ1-1, the V gene TRBV6-1, with 8 bases identical to TRBD1. The trim removed 1 base at V and 1 base at J, leaving 5 bases unmatched. This CDR3 has 16 residues. Germline V gene sequence: CDR1 MNHNS, CDR2 SASEGT.

V gene TRBV9 combines with J gene TRBJ2-6; a weak D match, TRBD2 (5 bases). CDR3 length equals 15 residues. V was trimmed by 1 base and J by 1 base, leaving 6 bases between them. Germline CDR1 and CDR2: SGDLS and YYNGEE. The CDR3 DNA follows: TGTGCCAGCAGCGTACGGGGATCTGGGGCCAACGTCCTGACTTTC. Translating gives CASSVRGSGANVLTF.

CDR3 DNA: TGTGCCAGCAGCTTACGCAGTGGCACTGAAGCTTTCTTT. It specifies CASSLRSGTEAFF. The chain carries TRBV11-2 and TRBJ1-1; D is unresolved. V was cut by 2 bases and J by 4 bases, with 8 bases left in between. The germline gives CDR1 SGHAT, CDR2 FQNNGV. This CDR3 is 13 amino acids long.